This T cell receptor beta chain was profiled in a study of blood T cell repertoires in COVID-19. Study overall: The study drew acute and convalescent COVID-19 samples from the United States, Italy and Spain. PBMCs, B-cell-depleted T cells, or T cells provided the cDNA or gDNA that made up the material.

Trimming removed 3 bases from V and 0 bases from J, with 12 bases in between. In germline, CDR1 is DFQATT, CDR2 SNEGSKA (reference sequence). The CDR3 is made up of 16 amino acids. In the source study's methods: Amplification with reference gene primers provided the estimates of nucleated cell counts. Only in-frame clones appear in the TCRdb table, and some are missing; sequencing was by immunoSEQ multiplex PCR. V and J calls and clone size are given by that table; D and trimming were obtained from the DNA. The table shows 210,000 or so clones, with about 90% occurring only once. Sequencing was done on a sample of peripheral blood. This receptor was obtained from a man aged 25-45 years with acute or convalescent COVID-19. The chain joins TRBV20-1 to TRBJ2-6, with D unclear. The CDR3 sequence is CSASDAWPSGANVLTF. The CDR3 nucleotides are TGCAGTGCTAGTGACGCTTGGCCCTCTGGGGCCAACGTCCTGACTTTC.